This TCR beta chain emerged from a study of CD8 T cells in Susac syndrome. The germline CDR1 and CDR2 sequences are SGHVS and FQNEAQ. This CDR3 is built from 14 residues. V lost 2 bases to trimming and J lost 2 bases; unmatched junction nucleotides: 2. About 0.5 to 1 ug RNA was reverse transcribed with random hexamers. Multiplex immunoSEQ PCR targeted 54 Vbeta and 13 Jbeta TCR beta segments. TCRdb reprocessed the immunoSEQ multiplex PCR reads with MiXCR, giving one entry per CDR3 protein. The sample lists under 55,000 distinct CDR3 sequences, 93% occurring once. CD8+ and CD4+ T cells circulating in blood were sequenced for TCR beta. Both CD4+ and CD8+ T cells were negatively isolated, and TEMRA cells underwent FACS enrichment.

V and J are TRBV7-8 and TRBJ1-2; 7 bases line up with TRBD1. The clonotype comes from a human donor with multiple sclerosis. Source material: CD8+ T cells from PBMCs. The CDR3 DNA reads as TGTGCCAGCAGCTTACCAGGGGGGAACTATGGCTACACCTTC. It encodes CASSLPGGNYGYTF.